Each of the 16 T cell receptor beta chains below was sequenced from the same sample in a study of blood T cell repertoires in COVID-19. Using immunoSEQ multiplex PCR, the repertoire was profiled, and TCRdb retains in-frame clones only, with some absent. The sample includes about 260,000 clones, about 89% seen only once; the top ten take about 1.6%. Sequenced: peripheral blood. These receptors all stem from a woman aged 40 to 50 who had recovered from COVID-19.

This clone has a single count. The chain has TRBV10-3 and TRBJ1-1, with 11 bases aligning to TRBD1. The length of the CDR3 is 14 residues. The germline V gene encodes CDR1 ENHRY and CDR2 SYGVKD. V shed 6 bases and J 6 bases; nucleotides not matched to a gene: 6. DNA for the CDR3: TGTGCCATCAGATCAGGGACAGGGGGACCTGAAGCTTTCTTT. It specifies CAIRSGTGGPEAFF.

The gene calls are TRBV7-2 and TRBJ2-7; TRBD1 matches at 7 bases. The CDR3 extends over 14 amino acids. CDR1 is SGHTA, CDR2 FQGNSA, per germline. The ends lost 5 bases at V and 12 bases at J; junction bases unmatched: 16. CDR3 nucleotides: TGTGCCAGCAGCAGAGATGGGACAGCGAATTGGGGGTACTTC. It translates to CASSRDGTANWGYF. Variable domain in full (rest from reference TRBV7-2 and TRBJ2-7): GAGVSQSPSNKVTEKGKDVELRCDPISGHTALYWYRQSLGQGLEFLIYFQGNSAPDKSGLPSDRFSAERTGGSVSTLTIQRTQQEDSAVYLCASSRDGTANWGYFGPGTRLTVT.

CDR3 nucleotides: TGCGCCAGCACCAGTTCAACAGGGTACGATGAGCAGTTCTTC. Its protein is CASTSSTGYDEQFF. The rearrangement joins TRBV5-1 to TRBJ2-1, with D possibly being TRBD1 (6 bases). There are 14 residues in the CDR3. Germline V gene lookup returns CDR1 SGHRS and CDR2 YFSETQ. V shed 6 bases and J shed 8 bases, with 18 bases lying between them.

The genes are TRBV5-6 and TRBJ2-7; 9 bases map to TRBD1. Losses at the gene ends were 3 bases for V and 1 base for J; bases not matched to a gene: 8. The CDR3 loop spans 16 amino acids. Germline CDR1 SGHDT, CDR2 YYEEEE. CDR3 protein: CASSSPRGQGSYEQYF. The CDR3 DNA follows: TGTGCCAGCAGCTCCCCTAGGGGACAGGGTTCCTACGAGCAGTACTTC.

V gene TRBV4-1 combines with J gene TRBJ2-1; D might be TRBD2 (7 bases). The CDR3 runs to 15 residues. Deletions cut 1 base from V and 7 bases from J, with 14 bases between. Per germline, CDR1 MGHRA and CDR2 YSYEKL. The CDR3 region has the DNA TGCGCCAGCAGCCAAGGGACGGGGGGCAGGAATGAGCAGTTCTTC. Encoded protein: CASSQGTGGRNEQFF.

The chain combines TRBV14 with TRBJ1-2, with 7 positions matching TRBD1. This CDR3 region has 15 residues. The germline CDR1 and CDR2 sequences are SGHDN and FVKESK. The junction had 9 bases not matched to a gene; V was cut back by 4 bases and J by 4 bases. For the CDR3, the DNA is TGTGCCAGCAGCCCTGACAGGGTCGGGGCCTATGGCTACACCTTC. It is translated as CASSPDRVGAYGYTF.

The chain is built from TRBV5-1 and TRBJ2-1, with TRBD2 identical over 11 bases. The CDR3 spans 19 residues. Trimming took 0 bases from V and 0 from J; bases not matched to a gene: 8. Germline CDR1 is SGHRS and CDR2 is YFSETQ. The CDR3 DNA sequence: TGCGCCAGCAGCTTGGTAGCTAGCGGGGGGCCGAGCTCCTACAATGAGCAGTTCTTC. Translating it yields CASSLVASGGPSSYNEQFF.

This chain uses TRBV5-1 with TRBJ1-1; D perhaps matches TRBD1 (5 bases). This CDR3 region has 14 residues. V lost 3 bases to trimming and J lost 3 bases, with 12 bases between them. Germline CDR1 SGHRS, CDR2 YFSETQ. The DNA of the CDR3 is TGCGCCAGCAGCTCCCAGGGAGGGTACACTGAAGCTTTCTTT. It yields the protein CASSSQGGYTEAFF. The full variable domain, with the rest looked up from reference TRBV5-1 and TRBJ1-1, is KAGVTQTPRYLIKTRGQQVTLSCSPISGHRSVSWYQQTPGQGLQFLFEYFSETQRNKGNFPGRFSGRQFSNSRSEMNVSTLELGDSALYLCASSSQGGYTEAFFGQGTRLTVV.

The chain joins TRBV9 to TRBJ2-2; 8 bases align to TRBD2. The CDR3 loop spans 15 amino acids. V trimming: 4 bases; J trimming: 3 bases; junction bases outside the gene matches: 5. Germline V CDR1 and CDR2: SGDLS, YYNGEE. In DNA form, the CDR3 reads TGTGCCAGCAGCCCCCGGGGGGGGCACACCGGGGAGCTGTTTTTT. The encoded protein is CASSPRGGHTGELFF.

The chain carries TRBV5-4 and TRBJ1-4, with 9 bases that match TRBD1. CDR1 and CDR2 (germline): SGHNT, YYREEE (reference sequence). V lost 4 bases to trimming and J lost 13 bases; unmatched junction nucleotides: 11. The CDR3 extends over 14 amino acids. The CDR3 DNA is TGTGCCAGCAGCCGGGGTCGGGACAGGGATTTACTGTTTTTT. It codes for CASSRGRDRDLLFF.

This rearrangement joins TRBV2 to TRBJ1-5, with TRBD1 matching 8 bases. The J segment lost 6 bases and the V segment lost 5 bases, leaving 9 bases of the junction unmatched. The CDR3 contains 15 residues. Germline loops: CDR1 SNHLY, CDR2 FYNNEI. The CDR3 DNA reads TGTGCCAGCAGTTGGCAGGGGGCGGGCAGTCAGCCCCAGCATTTT. It translates to CASSWQGAGSQPQHF. Together with reference TRBV2 and TRBJ1-5, the CDR3 gives the full variable domain: EPEVTQTPSHQVTQMGQEVILRCVPISNHLYFYWYRQILGQKVEFLVSFYNNEISEKSEIFDDQFSVERPDGSNFTLKIRSTKLEDSAMYFCASSWQGAGSQPQHFGDGTRLSIL.

The chain recombines TRBV29-1 with TRBJ1-2, with a weak D call TRBD1 (6 bases). Between the trimmed V and J ends, which lost 7 bases and 7 bases, there was a span of 25 bases. Germline V gene data show CDR1 as SQVTM and CDR2 as ANQGSEA. The CDR3 is 15 residues long. CDR3 coding DNA: TGCAGCGCTCTCCGGGACACCCAGGAGGTGGGTGGCTACACCTTC. This codes for CSALRDTQEVGGYTF.

V is TRBV29-1 and J is TRBJ1-3; the D gene is possibly TRBD1 (5 bases). Germline CDR1 and CDR2: SQVTM and ANQGSEA. The CDR3 contains 13 residues. V was pared by 6 bases and J by 0 bases, with 9 bases between. The CDR3 DNA is TGCAGCGTCACAGGATACTCTGGAAACACCATATATTTT. It translates to CSVTGYSGNTIYF.

This chain connects TRBV7-9 to TRBJ2-3, with 13 bases that match TRBD2. The CDR3 runs to 15 residues. Germline assignment: CDR1 SEHNR and CDR2 FQNEAQ (reference sequence). The V and J ends lost 8 bases and 6 bases, in that order; junction bases with no gene match: 8. In DNA, the CDR3 is TGTGCCAGCGGAAGACTAGCGGGGGGAATGGATACGCAGTATTTT. It is translated as CASGRLAGGMDTQYF.

The gene calls are TRBV15 and TRBJ1-5; 10 bases map to TRBD1. V lost 3 bases and J lost 5; bases outside the gene matches: 7. Germline V CDR1 and CDR2: LNHNV, YYDKDF (reference sequence). The CDR3 contains 16 residues. CDR3 region: CATSRRRDRGHQPQHF. The DNA of the CDR3 is TGTGCCACCAGCAGGCGCCGGGACAGGGGCCATCAGCCCCAGCATTTT.

This chain links TRBV18 with TRBJ2-5, with D unclear. The CDR3 loop spans 14 amino acids. Trimming stripped 1 base from V and 2 bases from J, with 8 bases between. Germline V gene lookup returns CDR1 KGHSH and CDR2 LQKENI. CDR3 DNA: TGTGCCAGCTCACCACGGGCCGAACAAGAGACCCAGTACTTC. Protein: CASSPRAEQETQYF. Complete variable domain (other parts from reference TRBV18 and TRBJ2-5): NAGVMQNPRHLVRRRGQEARLRCSPMKGHSHVYWYRQLPEEGLKFMVYLQKENIIDESGMPKERFSAEFPKEGPSILRIQQVVRGDSAAYFCASSPRAEQETQYFGPGTRLLVL.